The 29 T cell receptor beta chains below come from one sample, sequenced in a study of blood T cell repertoires in COVID-19. Assay: immunoSEQ multiplex PCR; the TCRdb copy retains only in-frame clones and omits some. The data hold roughly 73,000 clones, with 88% observed a single time. The sample consisted of peripheral blood. These receptors were taken from a human donor in a cohort sampled during active COVID-19.

V usage is TRBV30 and J usage is TRBJ2-6; possibly TRBD1 for D (5 bases). Trimming shortened V by 3 bases and J by 2 bases, and 14 bases separated the two germline ends. The germline V gene has CDR1 GTSNPN and CDR2 SVGIG (reference sequence). The CDR3 covers 16 residues. CDR3 nucleotides: TGTGCCTGGAGAACGAGAACAGGTACTGGGGCCAACGTCCTGACTTTC. This encodes CAWRTRTGTGANVLTF.

The chain links TRBV6-6 to TRBJ2-2; 7 bases match TRBD2. The CDR3 is 13 residues long. The V gene's germline CDR1 is MNHNY and CDR2 SVGAGI (reference sequence). The ends lost 6 bases at V and 8 bases at J; junction bases unmatched: 6. CDR3 amino acids: CASSFAGRGELFF. The CDR3 DNA follows: TGTGCCAGCAGCTTCGCCGGGAGGGGGGAGCTGTTTTTT.

The chain employs TRBV7-3 and TRBJ2-3, with TRBD1 identical over 7 bases. Germline CDR1 reads SGHTA; CDR2 reads FQGTGA. The CDR3 length is 16 residues. Trimming removed 4 bases from V and 0 bases from J; junction bases left unmatched: 7. Here the CDR3 reads CASSSKGGPSTDTQYF. The DNA of the CDR3 is TGTGCCAGCAGCTCAAAAGGGGGCCCTAGCACAGATACGCAGTATTTT. Complete variable domain (other parts from reference TRBV7-3 and TRBJ2-3): GAGVSQTPSNKVTEKGKYVELRCDPISGHTALYWYRQSLGQGPEFLIYFQGTGAADDSGLPNDRFFAVRPEGSVSTLKIQRTERGDSAVYLCASSSKGGPSTDTQYFGPGTRLTVL.

The DNA of the CDR3 is TGTGCCAGCAGCCGCAGTGGGGGGGGAGAAGGTGGCTACACCTTC. Its protein product is CASSRSGGGEGGYTF. The chain recombines TRBV3-1 (or the pseudogene TRBV3-2) with TRBJ1-2, with a tentative D call TRBD1 (5 bases). The CDR3 has 15 residues. The V gene lost 4 bases and the J gene lost 7 bases, with 19 bases spanning the gap. The germline CDR1 and CDR2 sequences are LGHDT and YNNKEL (reference sequence).

Relative to its sample, this clone is medium-sized. The rearrangement uses TRBV5-6 and TRBJ2-5; D is perhaps TRBD2 (6 bases). CDR3 size: 13 residues. CDR1 SGHDT and CDR2 YYEEEE come from the germline V gene. Trimming left V 2 bases short and J 2 bases short, with 7 bases between. This chain's CDR3 is CASSFGGQETQYF. The CDR3 DNA reads TGTGCCAGCAGCTTTGGAGGGCAAGAGACCCAGTACTTC.

This CDR3 reads CASSLDQTSGVNTGELFF. DNA of the CDR3: TGTGCCAGCAGTTTAGACCAAACTAGCGGGGTGAACACCGGGGAGCTGTTTTTT. The V call is TRBV28, the J call TRBJ2-2; TRBD2 aligns across 10 bases. V shed 2 bases and J 1 base; nucleotides not matched to a gene: 7. Germline lookup yields CDR1 MDHEN and CDR2 SYDVKM. The CDR3 is 18 amino acids. Combining the CDR3 with reference TRBV28 and TRBJ2-2 gives the whole variable domain DVKVTQSSRYLVKRTGEKVFLECVQDMDHENMFWYRQDPGLGLRLIYFSYDVKMKEKGDIPEGYSVSREKKERFSLILESASTNQTSMYLCASSLDQTSGVNTGELFFGEGSRLTVL.

V and J are TRBV11-3 and TRBJ2-3; 12 bases match TRBD2. CDR3 length: 16 residues. Trimming at V came to 2 bases and at J to 7 bases, leaving 7 bases not matched to a gene. The germline V gene has CDR1 SGHNT and CDR2 YENEEA. CDR3 sequence: CASSLLPSGRAYTQYF. The CDR3 nucleotides are TGTGCCAGCAGCTTACTTCCTAGCGGGAGGGCTTATACGCAGTATTTT.

The chain carries TRBV7-8 and TRBJ2-1; D is possibly TRBD1 or TRBD2 (6 bases each). Between the trimmed V and J ends, which lost 5 bases and 0 bases, there was a span of 14 bases. Germline V CDR1 and CDR2: SGHVS, FQNEAQ. This CDR3 spans 16 amino acids. This CDR3 reads CASSRRGFGSYNEQFF. CDR3 DNA: TGTGCCAGCAGCCGGAGGGGGTTCGGCTCCTACAATGAGCAGTTCTTC.

The chain joins TRBV11-2 to TRBJ1-3, with 7 bases that match TRBD1. The germline V gene encodes CDR1 SGHAT and CDR2 FQNNGV. Trimming at V came to 4 bases and at J to 2 bases, leaving 8 bases not matched to a gene. CDR3 length: 16 residues. CDR3 amino acids: CASSSYRGSTGNTIYF. The DNA for the CDR3 is TGTGCCAGCAGCTCCTACAGGGGCTCAACTGGAAACACCATATATTTT.

The rearrangement links TRBV5-1 to TRBJ2-5; 10 nucleotides agree with TRBD2. Looked up from germline, CDR1 is SGHRS and CDR2 is YFSETQ. The V and J ends lost 0 bases and 4 bases, in that order; junction bases with no gene match: 3. The CDR3 has 15 residues. The CDR3 loop reads CASSLVSGRGETQYF. The CDR3 nucleotides are TGCGCCAGCAGCTTGGTCAGCGGGAGGGGAGAGACCCAGTACTTC.

The sample holds a few counts of this clone. The chain uses TRBV5-6 and TRBJ2-1; 9 bases fit TRBD2. Germline V gene lookup returns CDR1 SGHDT and CDR2 YYEEEE. This CDR3 has 16 amino acids. J gave up 0 bases and V 3 bases, and 4 bases lay outside the gene matches. The CDR3 reads CASSYDSGSSYNEQFF. CDR3 nucleotides: TGTGCCAGCAGCTACGATAGCGGGAGCTCCTACAATGAGCAGTTCTTC. Filled out from reference TRBV5-6 and TRBJ2-1, the complete variable domain reads DAGVTQSPTHLIKTRGQQVTLRCSPKSGHDTVSWYQQALGQGPQFIFQYYEEEERQRGNFPDRFSGHQFPNYSSELNVNALLLGDSALYLCASSYDSGSSYNEQFFGPGTRLTVL.

The rearrangement links TRBV5-1 to TRBJ2-2; maybe TRBD2 (6 bases). The ends were cut back, 1 base at V and 6 bases at J, with 16 bases in the middle. Germline V gives CDR1 SGHRS, CDR2 YFSETQ. The CDR3 is 16 amino acids. The CDR3 DNA reads as TGCGCCAGCAGCTTGTCGGTCGGGAGTGGGGCCGGGGAGCTGTTTTTT. It translates to CASSLSVGSGAGELFF.

This clone was counted a single time. The gene calls are TRBV12-3 or TRBV12-4 and TRBJ1-5; weak D call: TRBD1 (5 bases). Trimming pared 7 bases from V and 7 bases from J, leaving 14 bases between. The CDR3 consists of 13 residues. The chain's CDR3 is CASNQGRYQPQHF. The CDR3 nucleotides are TGTGCCAGCAATCAGGGTCGGTACCAGCCCCAGCATTTT.

The chain carries TRBV12-1 and TRBJ1-2; no DNA check was done on the table's D call, TRBD1. TRBV12-1 constitutes a pseudogene. There are 15 residues in the CDR3. The CDR3 is CASTRTQGASYGYTF. The CDR3 nucleotides read TGTGCCAGCACCCGGACACAGGGGGCTAGCTATGGCTACACCTTC.

This clone occurred a few times. The J gene is TRBJ1-1, the V gene TRBV28; no firm D call. The CDR3 runs to 15 residues. Germline V gene lookup returns CDR1 MDHEN and CDR2 SYDVKM. V dropped 5 bases and J dropped 2 bases, with 15 bases sitting between them. The DNA of the CDR3 is TGTGCCAGCAGTGCCCCTCTAGCGGGAAACACTGAAGCTTTCTTT. It specifies CASSAPLAGNTEAFF.

This clone was seen more than once but under ten times. The chain carries TRBV27 and TRBJ1-1; D ambiguous. V lost 2 bases to trimming and J lost 1 base, with 11 bases between them. This CDR3 contains 15 residues. Germline V lookup: CDR1 MNHEY, CDR2 SMNVEV (reference sequence). CDR3 residues: CASSLASAGNTEAFF. For the CDR3, the DNA is TGTGCCAGCAGTTTAGCCTCAGCGGGGAACACTGAAGCTTTCTTT.

The rearrangement uses TRBV5-1 and TRBJ1-2, with TRBD1 matching 7 bases. Germline CDR1 reads SGHRS; CDR2 reads YFSETQ. The V gene end was trimmed by 0 bases and the J gene end by 4 bases; junction bases not matched to a gene: 9. The CDR3 sequence is 16 residues long. DNA for the CDR3: TGCGCCAGCAGCTTGGGATCAACGACAGGGCCCTATGGCTACACCTTC. This translates into CASSLGSTTGPYGYTF. Full variable domain (remainder filled in from reference TRBV5-1 and TRBJ1-2): KAGVTQTPRYLIKTRGQQVTLSCSPISGHRSVSWYQQTPGQGLQFLFEYFSETQRNKGNFPGRFSGRQFSNSRSEMNVSTLELGDSALYLCASSLGSTTGPYGYTFGSGTRLTVV.

This clone was picked up a small number of times. The chain combines TRBV5-6 with TRBJ1-1; 8 bases are shared with TRBD1. This CDR3 is 15 amino acids long. The V gene end was trimmed by 4 bases and the J gene end by 0 bases; junction bases not matched to a gene: 5. Germline CDR1 reads SGHDT; CDR2 reads YYEEEE. The CDR3 DNA sequence: TGTGCCAGCAGCCGAGACAGGGGCCTGAACACTGAAGCTTTCTTT. Translation: CASSRDRGLNTEAFF.

The CDR3 sequence is CASSSPGTGEYEQYF. The CDR3 nucleotides are TGTGCCAGTAGTTCCCCCGGGACAGGGGAATACGAGCAGTACTTC. The rearrangement links TRBV19 to TRBJ2-7, with 10 nucleotides matching TRBD1. With V trimmed by 5 bases and J by 4 bases, 8 bases remained unmatched. Germline V gene data show CDR1 as LNHDA and CDR2 as SQIVND (reference sequence). CDR3 length equals 15 residues.

This clone was seen a few times. The gene calls are TRBV10-3 and TRBJ2-2, with D possibly TRBD1 on 6 matching bases. V lost 2 bases and J 1 base, leaving 11 bases between the germline ends. Germline CDR1 is ENHRY and CDR2 is SYGVKD. CDR3 size: 16 residues. CDR3 residues: CAISEQGYQNTGELFF. The CDR3 DNA reads as TGTGCCATCAGTGAGCAGGGGTATCAGAACACCGGGGAGCTGTTTTTT.

This rearrangement joins TRBV2 to TRBJ1-1; D might be TRBD1 (6 bases). Germline V gives CDR1 SNHLY, CDR2 FYNNEI. The CDR3 runs to 14 residues. The V end lost 5 bases, the J end lost 0 bases, and 10 bases lay between the germline ends. CDR3: CASSRQEMNTEAFF. As DNA, the CDR3 is TGTGCCAGCAGTCGACAGGAGATGAACACTGAAGCTTTCTTT.

V usage is TRBV2 and J usage is TRBJ2-1, with D possibly being TRBD1 (6 bases). Trimming removed 4 bases from V and 8 bases from J, with 18 bases in between. The CDR3 is 15 amino acids. Germline loops: CDR1 SNHLY, CDR2 FYNNEI. The CDR3 protein is CASSGTDLPTDEQFF. The CDR3 DNA reads TGTGCCAGCAGTGGGACAGACCTTCCGACTGATGAGCAGTTCTTC.

This chain uses TRBV2 with TRBJ2-1, with 13 nucleotides matching TRBD2. This CDR3 has 16 amino acids. Germline loops: CDR1 SNHLY, CDR2 FYNNEI. V dropped 3 bases and J dropped 7; count of bases not matched to a gene: 6. The CDR3 DNA reads TGTGCCAGCAGTGACGAGGGACTAGCGGGGAAAAATGAGCAGTTCTTC. Translation gives CASSDEGLAGKNEQFF.

The chain employs TRBV11-2 and TRBJ2-6; D possibly corresponds to TRBD1 (6 bases). Germline CDR1 is SGHAT and CDR2 is FQNNGV. The V gene lost 5 bases and the J gene lost 1 base, with 21 bases spanning the gap. This CDR3 region has 19 residues. The CDR3 DNA is TGTGCCAGCAGCCTCGCACCCTACCAGGGGTTATCTGGGGCCAACGTCCTGACTTTC. This sequence encodes CASSLAPYQGLSGANVLTF.

V usage is TRBV5-8 and J usage is TRBJ1-2; the D is unclear. The CDR3 contains 15 residues. The germline CDR1 and CDR2 sequences are SGHTS and YDEGEE. V was clipped by 3 bases and J by 7 bases, with 19 bases between them. CDR3 in amino acids: CASSSLPAAAAGYTF. CDR3 in DNA: TGTGCCAGCAGCTCGCTTCCGGCGGCCGCGGCTGGCTACACCTTC.

The gene calls are TRBV11-3 and TRBJ1-1; D uncertain. Per germline, CDR1 SGHNT and CDR2 YENEEA. The CDR3 has 13 residues. V dropped 4 bases and J dropped 7 bases, with 13 bases sitting between them. This chain's CDR3 is CASSSRSGIEAFF. CDR3 in DNA: TGTGCCAGCAGCTCCCGGTCGGGAATTGAAGCTTTCTTT.

The chain is built from TRBV27 and TRBJ2-4; 9 bases map to TRBD2. Germline trimming cut 1 base from V and 1 base from J; bases unmatched to any gene: 11. The V gene's germline CDR1 is MNHEY and CDR2 SMNVEV (reference sequence). The CDR3 covers 19 residues. CDR3 sequence (DNA): TGTGCCAGCAGTTTATGGGCTAGCGGGATTTCTCCCGCCAAAAACATTCAGTACTTC. Its protein is CASSLWASGISPAKNIQYF.

V usage is TRBV5-6 and J usage is TRBJ1-6, with D possibly matching TRBD1 (6 bases). This CDR3 region has 16 residues. Trimming removed 0 bases from V and 8 bases from J, with 15 bases in between. Germline values: CDR1 SGHDT, CDR2 YYEEEE. CDR3 residues: CASSLGTDSSYSPLHF. Written as DNA, the CDR3 is TGTGCCAGCAGCTTGGGAACGGACAGTAGCTATTCACCCCTCCACTTT.

The chain uses TRBV3-1 (or the pseudogene TRBV3-2) and TRBJ1-4, with 8 bases aligning to TRBD1. The V gene end was trimmed by 1 base and the J gene end by 7 bases; junction bases not matched to a gene: 5. This CDR3 spans 15 amino acids. Germline CDR1 LGHDT, CDR2 YNNKEL (reference sequence). The CDR3 DNA sequence: TGTGCCAGCAGCCAAGGGGGACAGGTTGGTGAAAAACTGTTTTTT. Translating gives CASSQGGQVGEKLFF.